The 9 T cell receptor beta chains reported below all come from one sample, sequenced in a study of PD-L1 blockade in urothelial cancer. Only in-frame clones appear in the TCRdb table, and some are missing; sequencing was by immunoSEQ multiplex PCR. This table has around 27,000 clones, roughly 76% appearing once. Sequenced material: PBMCs, taken around atezolizumab (anti-PD-L1) treatment. Receptors originate from a man in his fifties with urothelial cancer.

V and J are TRBV7-6 and TRBJ2-2; possibly TRBD1 for D (5 bases). V shed 5 bases and J shed 8 bases, with 18 bases lying between them. The CDR3 consists of 15 residues. The V gene's germline CDR1 is SGHVS and CDR2 FNYEAQ. The CDR3 protein is CASSASGAQSGELFF. The CDR3 bases are TGTGCCAGCAGCGCCAGTGGGGCCCAATCGGGGGAGCTGTTTTTT.

The chain links TRBV14 to TRBJ2-6; TRBD1 aligns across 8 bases. The CDR3 is 14 residues long. Germline V lookup: CDR1 SGHDN, CDR2 FVKESK. Unmatched junction bases numbered 5, after V lost 5 bases and J lost 8 bases. CDR3 sequence (DNA): TGTGCCAGCAGCACACGACAGGGGACCAACGTCCTGACTTTC. It is translated as CASSTRQGTNVLTF.

V is TRBV10-2 and J is TRBJ1-3; D may be TRBD1 (5 bases). Deletions cut 4 bases from V and 2 bases from J, with 18 bases between. The CDR3 loop spans 17 amino acids. CDR1 is WSHSY, CDR2 SAAADI, per germline. The CDR3 DNA follows: TGCGCCAGCAGTGTTTTACCGGCAGGGACTACTGGAAACACCATATATTTT. Residues: CASSVLPAGTTGNTIYF.

The chain is built from TRBV23-1 and TRBJ1-5, with TRBD1 matching over 8 bases. TRBV23-1 is an open reading frame, and its role is uncertain. V gave up 2 bases and J gave up 1 base; unmatched junction bases: 19. This CDR3 contains 21 residues. The CDR3 spells CASSQIPPNRPPGGSNQPQHF. CDR3 sequence (DNA): TGCGCCAGCAGTCAAATCCCACCCAATCGTCCGCCAGGGGGCAGCAATCAGCCCCAGCATTTT.

The chain is built from TRBV5-1 and TRBJ1-4; TRBD1 might be the D (6 bases). Germline values: CDR1 SGHRS, CDR2 YFSETQ. This CDR3 spans 16 amino acids. The V gene lost 0 bases and the J gene lost 4 bases, with 13 bases spanning the gap. CDR3 amino acids: CASSLATGPINEKLFF. CDR3 nucleotide sequence: TGCGCCAGCAGCTTGGCAACAGGGCCGATTAATGAAAAACTGTTTTTT.

The V and J genes are TRBV7-2 and TRBJ2-3, with 9 positions matching TRBD2. Trimming cost V 1 base and J 2 bases; bases outside gene matches: 4. Germline lookup yields CDR1 SGHTA and CDR2 FQGNSA. The CDR3 loop spans 16 amino acids. The CDR3, as DNA: TGTGCCAGCAGCTTAGATCTAGCGGGGAACACAGATACGCAGTATTTT. Its protein product is CASSLDLAGNTDTQYF.

This sequence joins TRBV18 and TRBJ1-1; D not certain. Trimming removed 1 base from V and 2 bases from J, with 5 bases in between. This CDR3 region has 13 residues. Germline lookup yields CDR1 KGHSH and CDR2 LQKENI. CDR3 sequence reads: CASSPRENTEAFF. The DNA for the CDR3 is TGTGCCAGCTCACCACGAGAAAACACTGAAGCTTTCTTT.

This sequence joins TRBV19 and TRBJ2-7; 10 positions match TRBD2. CDR1 and CDR2 from the germline V gene are LNHDA and SQIVND (reference sequence). This CDR3 has 13 residues. Germline trimming cut 8 bases from V and 7 bases from J; bases unmatched to any gene: 8. CDR3 DNA: TGTGCCAGTCGCCTAGCGGGAGCTCGTGAGCAGTACTTC. It yields the protein CASRLAGAREQYF.

V and J are TRBV29-1 and TRBJ2-5; 8 bases fit TRBD2. Germline V gene sequence: CDR1 SQVTM, CDR2 ANQGSEA. The V and J ends lost 5 bases and 3 bases, in that order; junction bases with no gene match: 5. This CDR3 comprises 13 residues. The CDR3: CSVLPGGKETQYF. The CDR3 nucleotides read TGCAGCGTTTTACCGGGGGGGAAAGAGACCCAGTACTTC.